The 2 T cell receptor beta chains in this list originate from one sample, sequenced in a study of T cells in Graves' hyperthyroidism and ophthalmopathy. Template material for amplifying TCR beta CDR3 regions consisted of RNA transcripts. When the TCR CDR3 underwent first-round RT-PCR, the HTBI primer set was used. TCRdb passed the multiplex PCR reads through MiXCR, listing each CDR3 protein once. The sample contains 500,000 to 600,000 distinct CDR3 sequences, just under 20% of which appear only once. The sequenced sample consisted of blood. All receptors derive from a man aged 40-50 years with Graves' ophthalmopathy.

This clonotype was observed at least ten times. The V call is TRBV30, the J call TRBJ2-7; 11 nucleotides align to TRBD2. With 4 bases clipped from V and 7 bases from J, the junction kept 12 bases outside the gene matches. CDR3 size: 15 residues. CDR1 and CDR2 (germline): GTSNPN, SVGIG (reference sequence). CDR3 DNA: TGTGCCTGGAATTTAGCGGGAGGGCCTCAGGCGGAGCAGTACTTC. This sequence encodes CAWNLAGGPQAEQYF.

This clonotype was seen many times. In DNA, the CDR3 is TGTGCCTGGAGTGTATCAGGGGCAAAAGCTAACTATGGCTACACCTTC. Its translation is CAWSVSGAKANYGYTF. The chain employs TRBV30 and TRBJ1-2; tentative D call: TRBD1 (6 bases). Germline V gene lookup returns CDR1 GTSNPN and CDR2 SVGIG (reference sequence). There are 16 residues in the CDR3. The V end lost 0 bases, the J end lost 0 bases, and 14 bases lay between the germline ends.